The 21 T cell receptor beta chains listed next were all sequenced from one sample in a study of cytomegalovirus exposure and HLA in healthy donors. 60 Vbeta and 13 Jbeta primers were used in PCR. The protocol was immunoSEQ multiplex PCR, while the TCRdb copy is restricted to in-frame clones and leaves out a portion. The table records 150,000 to 200,000 clones, roughly four fifths of them present only once. Sequencing was done on a sample of PBMCs. These receptors were obtained from a woman in her late teens or twenties in good health and CMV-seronegative.

The chain links TRBV12-1 to TRBJ2-1; the table's D gene call, TRBD2, was not cross checked with the DNA. TRBV12-1 is a known pseudogene. This CDR3 is 15 amino acids long. CDR3 in DNA: TGTGCCAGCAGCCCCAGGACTAGCGGATACAATGAGCAGTTCTTC. Protein: CASSPRTSGYNEQFF.

This rearrangement joins TRBV12-5 to TRBJ1-1, with D possibly TRBD1 on 6 matching bases. The CDR3 has 16 residues. With 2 bases removed from V and 8 bases from J, the gap between germline ends came to 21 bases. Germline V gene sequence: CDR1 LGHNT, CDR2 FRNRAP. The CDR3 loop reads CASGLLQGGGPKEAFF. In nucleotides, the CDR3 is TGTGCTAGTGGTTTGCTACAGGGCGGGGGCCCAAAGGAAGCTTTCTTT.

This sequence joins TRBV29-1 and TRBJ1-4; 8 positions match TRBD1. This CDR3 is 14 amino acids long. Germline CDR1 is SQVTM and CDR2 is ANQGSEA. V lost 5 bases to trimming and J lost 8 bases; unmatched junction nucleotides: 10. For the CDR3, the DNA is TGCAGCGTTCGGGCAGGGGGCGGAGGGGAAAAACTGTTTTTT. Translating gives CSVRAGGGGEKLFF.

With respect to this clone: The sample contains more than one DNA sequence encoding this CDR3. The gene calls are TRBV4-2 and TRBJ2-7; 8 nucleotides line up with TRBD2. The germline CDR1 and CDR2 sequences are LGHNA and YNFKEQ. CDR3 length: 18 amino acids. The junction had 14 bases not matched to a gene; V was cut back by 0 bases and J by 4 bases. CDR3 DNA sequence: TGTGCCAGCAGCCAAGACGAGGCCTTGGCGGGGGGATCTTACGAGCAGTACTTC. Protein sequence: CASSQDEALAGGSYEQYF.

The chain uses TRBV9 and TRBJ1-2; TRBD1 matches at 9 bases. The CDR3 spans 15 residues. V dropped 3 bases and J dropped 9; count of bases not matched to a gene: 12. Germline CDR1 SGDLS, CDR2 YYNGEE. For the CDR3, the DNA is TGTGCCAGCAGCGGGGTGGTGGCGGGACAGGGTCGCTACACCTTC. It specifies CASSGVVAGQGRYTF. The whole variable domain, filled in from reference TRBV9 and TRBJ1-2, reads DSGVTQTPKHLITATGQRVTLRCSPRSGDLSVYWYQQSLDQGLQFLIQYYNGEERAKGNILERFSAQQFPDLHSELNLSSLELGDSALYFCASSGVVAGQGRYTFGSGTRLTVV.

The V and J genes are TRBV18 and TRBJ1-1; a weak D match, TRBD1 (6 bases). With 8 bases removed from V and 4 bases from J, the gap between germline ends came to 17 bases. This CDR3 region has 14 residues. Germline lookup yields CDR1 KGHSH and CDR2 LQKENI. CDR3 loop: CASHGGPQGTEAFF. CDR3 bases: TGTGCCAGCCACGGGGGGCCGCAGGGCACTGAAGCTTTCTTT.

V and J are TRBV5-4 and TRBJ2-7; D gene uncertain. This CDR3 has 15 residues. V lost 2 bases to trimming and J lost 0 bases, with 12 bases between them. Germline loops: CDR1 SGHNT, CDR2 YYREEE (reference sequence). The CDR3 bases are TGTGCCAGCAGCTTATACGCACCCAGCTCCTACGAGCAGTACTTC. Translation gives CASSLYAPSSYEQYF.

Note on this clone: In the same sample, other DNA sequences code for this CDR3. This chain connects TRBV5-1 to TRBJ1-1; D unclear. Per germline, CDR1 SGHRS and CDR2 YFSETQ. This CDR3 has 14 residues. Trimming took off 0 bases at V and 0 bases at J, with 6 bases between the two ends. CDR3 amino acids: CASSLVSVNTEAFF. For the CDR3, the DNA is TGCGCCAGCAGCTTGGTATCGGTGAACACTGAAGCTTTCTTT.

This clone was observed a handful of times. The rearrangement joins TRBV27 to TRBJ2-3; D gene ambiguous. CDR1 is MNHEY and CDR2 is SMNVEV in the germline V gene (reference sequence). V was cut by 5 bases and J by 2 bases, with 8 bases left in between. The CDR3 runs to 13 residues. The CDR3 loop is CASSESFTDTQYF. In DNA form, the CDR3 reads TGTGCCAGCAGTGAGTCTTTCACAGATACGCAGTATTTT.

This clone has a handful of counts. This sample includes further DNA sequences coding for the same CDR3. The rearrangement joins TRBV6-5 to TRBJ2-3, with 9 bases aligning to TRBD2. The CDR3 length is 14 residues. Losses at the gene ends were 7 bases for V and 1 base for J; bases not matched to a gene: 3. Germline V gene sequence: CDR1 MNHEY, CDR2 SVGAGI. CDR3 DNA sequence: TGTGCCAGCACTCGGACTAGCGGCACAGATACGCAGTATTTT. It codes for CASTRTSGTDTQYF.

V usage is TRBV27 and J usage is TRBJ2-3, with TRBD1 matching over 8 bases. Germline loops: CDR1 MNHEY, CDR2 SMNVEV (reference sequence). The CDR3 totals 12 residues. V lost 4 bases to trimming and J lost 9 bases; unmatched junction nucleotides: 3. DNA of the CDR3: TGTGCCAGCAGTTCCCGGACAGGGACGCAGTATTTT. Residues: CASSSRTGTQYF.

This sequence joins TRBV9 and TRBJ2-3, with unresolved D. CDR1 is SGDLS and CDR2 is YYNGEE in the germline V gene. Trimming removed 0 bases at V and 0 bases at J, with 5 bases between. This CDR3 comprises 14 residues. The CDR3 DNA reads TGTGCCAGCAGCGTAGTATCTAGCACAGATACGCAGTATTTT. This codes for CASSVVSSTDTQYF.

This sequence joins TRBV9 and TRBJ2-1; a weak D match, TRBD2 (6 bases). Germline CDR1 reads SGDLS; CDR2 reads YYNGEE. V lost 3 bases, J lost 3 bases, and 19 bases lay in between. This CDR3 has 17 residues. The CDR3 nucleotides read TGTGCCAGCAGCGCCCGACACGGGAGAAGACGCTACAATGAGCAGTTCTTC. It translates to CASSARHGRRRYNEQFF.

This clone was seen a handful of times. The gene calls are TRBV4-1 and TRBJ2-5; 9 bases are a match to TRBD1. The DNA end is a closer match to TRBJ2-7, so the J assignment may be wrong. The CDR3 is 18 residues long. The germline gives CDR1 MGHRA, CDR2 YSYEKL. This CDR3 reads CASSRGQGPSSSSYEQYF. CDR3 in DNA: TGCGCCAGCAGCCGAGGACAGGGGCCGTCTTCCAGCTCCTACGAGCAGTACTTC.

This clone was observed a single time. The rearrangement links TRBV27 to TRBJ2-7; TRBD2 matches at 16 bases. The CDR3 totals 16 residues. V lost 5 bases, J lost 2 bases, and 3 bases stayed unmatched. Germline values: CDR1 MNHEY, CDR2 SMNVEV (reference sequence). CDR3 protein: CASSGTSGRETYEQYF. The CDR3 DNA reads TGTGCCAGCAGTGGGACTAGCGGGAGGGAAACCTACGAGCAGTACTTC.

The V call is TRBV7-9, the J call TRBJ1-4; D perhaps matches TRBD1 (6 bases). The CDR3 length is 15 residues. V was cut by 5 bases and J by 7 bases, with 17 bases left in between. CDR1 SEHNR and CDR2 FQNEAQ come from the germline V gene (reference sequence). CDR3 sequence (DNA): TGTGCCAGCAGCCCCTCAGGGGTCCGCAGTGAAAAACTGTTTTTT. As protein: CASSPSGVRSEKLFF.

This rearrangement joins TRBV5-1 to TRBJ2-7; 7 positions match TRBD1. The CDR3 covers 14 residues. Germline CDR1 reads SGHRS; CDR2 reads YFSETQ. V lost 0 bases to trimming and J lost 1 base; unmatched junction nucleotides: 1. As DNA, the CDR3 is TGCGCCAGCAGCTTGGTACAGGGGTCCTACGAGCAGTACTTC. Translating it yields CASSLVQGSYEQYF.

The V call is TRBV29-1, the J call TRBJ2-5; maybe TRBD2 (7 bases). Between the trimmed V and J ends, which lost 2 bases and 4 bases, there was a span of 23 bases. The V gene's germline CDR1 is SQVTM and CDR2 ANQGSEA. CDR3 length equals 17 residues. CDR3 amino acids: CSVELGSGQRGGETQYF. CDR3 DNA: TGCAGCGTTGAACTTGGCTCCGGACAGCGGGGCGGAGAGACCCAGTACTTC.

As to this clone: The same CDR3 also results from other DNA sequences found in this sample. V and J are TRBV4-1 and TRBJ2-7; TRBD2 is a possible D gene (7 bases). Germline CDR1 is MGHRA and CDR2 is YSYEKL. The CDR3 is 13 amino acids. The germline V and J ends were trimmed by 3 bases and 3 bases, with 9 bases remaining between them. The CDR3 region is CASSQGGGYEQYF. CDR3 coding DNA: TGCGCCAGCAGCCAGGGAGGGGGCTACGAGCAGTACTTC.

The genes are TRBV5-4 and TRBJ2-3; D is uncertain. The V and J ends lost 4 bases and 4 bases respectively, with 10 bases between them. Per the germline V gene, CDR1 is SGHNT and CDR2 is YYREEE (reference sequence). The CDR3 has 13 amino acids. The chain's CDR3 is CASSSRHADTQYF. CDR3 nucleotide sequence: TGTGCCAGCAGCAGCCGACATGCAGATACGCAGTATTTT.

V gene TRBV5-1 combines with J gene TRBJ1-4; D gene unclear. The CDR3 is 14 amino acids. The germline V gene has CDR1 SGHRS and CDR2 YFSETQ. Trimming left V 3 bases short and J 4 bases short, with 10 bases between. As DNA, the CDR3 is TGCGCCAGCAGCTCAACGGGGTTTAATGAAAAACTGTTTTTT. It encodes CASSSTGFNEKLFF.